Following are 16 T cell receptor beta chains from one sample sequenced in a study of shared clonotypes between healthy human individuals. Naive CD8 populations comprised CD45RO-negative cells positively selected for CCR7, excluding terminally differentiated effector memory CD45RA+ cells. The repertoire was sequenced with immunoSEQ multiplex PCR; TCRdb's copy has only in-frame clones and lacks some. The data contain some 2,000,000 clones, about 94% of them singletons. Material: naive CD8+ T cells sorted from blood. Source of these receptors: a man aged 18 to 35 in good health.

The chain is built from TRBV28 and TRBJ1-5; 7 bases are a match to TRBD1. This CDR3 has 15 residues. The V gene end was trimmed by 3 bases and the J gene end by 9 bases; junction bases not matched to a gene: 11. In germline, CDR1 is MDHEN, CDR2 SYDVKM. CDR3 residues: CASSFIQGDKVPQHF. The CDR3 coding sequence is TGTGCCAGCAGTTTCATCCAGGGGGACAAGGTGCCCCAGCATTTT.

V gene TRBV6-6 combines with J gene TRBJ1-1; D unresolved. Per the germline V gene, CDR1 is MNHNY and CDR2 is SVGAGI (reference sequence). This CDR3 comprises 15 residues. V lost 2 bases and J 3 bases, leaving 13 bases between the germline ends. Here the CDR3 DNA reads TGTGCCAGCAGTTACCCGGAAGGAGGGTACACTGAAGCTTTCTTT. It is translated as CASSYPEGGYTEAFF.

The rearrangement links TRBV27 to TRBJ2-5; D is perhaps TRBD1 or TRBD2 (5 bases each). CDR3 length: 15 amino acids. The V end was cut by 5 bases, the J end by 2 bases, with 15 bases between. CDR1 is MNHEY, CDR2 SMNVEV, per germline (reference sequence). The CDR3 region is CASSPRDGTQETQYF. For the CDR3, the DNA is TGTGCCAGCAGTCCCCGGGACGGAACTCAAGAGACCCAGTACTTC.

This clone appeared a few times. The same CDR3 can be traced to other DNA sequences in this sample. J is TRBJ1-1 and V is TRBV7-9; D not certain. Trimming took off 6 bases at V and 1 base at J, with 3 bases between the two ends. Germline V gene sequence: CDR1 SEHNR, CDR2 FQNEAQ (reference sequence). The CDR3 runs 11 residues. The CDR3 spells CASRSNTEAFF. In DNA form, the CDR3 reads TGTGCCAGCAGATCGAACACTGAAGCTTTCTTT.

The CDR3 loop reads CAWSVLGSGTSSSFF. The CDR3 DNA reads as TGTGCCTGGAGTGTACTAGGTTCAGGGACCAGTTCCTCGTTCTTC. The gene calls are TRBV30 and TRBJ2-1; the D call may be TRBD1 or TRBD2 (5 bases each). Germline V gene lookup returns CDR1 GTSNPN and CDR2 SVGIG (reference sequence). V lost 0 bases and J lost 15, with 24 bases in between. CDR3 size: 15 residues.

This clone was detected only a few times. V is TRBV10-3 and J is TRBJ1-1; D is perhaps TRBD1 (6 bases). Germline CDR1 ENHRY, CDR2 SYGVKD. CDR3 length equals 13 residues. V gave up 3 bases and J gave up 8 bases, with 13 bases separating them. Here the CDR3 reads CAISDHGGAEAFF. Written as DNA, the CDR3 is TGTGCCATCAGTGATCATGGGGGGGCCGAAGCTTTCTTT.

The V gene is TRBV6-5, the J gene TRBJ1-1, with D uncertain. This CDR3 has 15 residues. Germline values: CDR1 MNHEY, CDR2 SVGAGI. Trimming took 3 bases from V and 3 from J, leaving 14 bases between them. The CDR3 here is CASSYSEDAYTEAFF. The CDR3 coding sequence is TGTGCCAGCAGTTATTCAGAGGACGCCTACACTGAAGCTTTCTTT.

The V gene is TRBV5-8, the J gene TRBJ2-1; no firm D call. Between the trimmed V and J ends, which lost 0 bases and 4 bases, there was a span of 8 bases. CDR1 and CDR2 from the germline V gene are SGHTS and YDEGEE. The CDR3 runs 14 residues. The DNA for the CDR3 is TGTGCCAGCAGCTTGGGAGAGTCTTACAATGAGCAGTTCTTC. Translating it yields CASSLGESYNEQFF.

About this clone itself: The same CDR3 arises from other DNA sequences in this sample as well. The CDR3 DNA follows: TGCGCCAGCAGCTTGCGGCAGGGACAACACAATGAGCAGTTCTTC. Protein product: CASSLRQGQHNEQFF. V usage is TRBV5-1 and J usage is TRBJ2-1; TRBD1 might be the D (6 bases). The CDR3 has 15 amino acids. Germline CDR1 is SGHRS and CDR2 is YFSETQ. V gave up 1 base and J gave up 5 bases, with 13 bases separating them.

The V and J genes are TRBV13 and TRBJ2-3, with 10 positions matching TRBD2. The CDR3 covers 16 residues. V lost 5 bases to trimming and J lost 2 bases; unmatched junction nucleotides: 7. The V gene's germline CDR1 is PRHDT and CDR2 FYEKMQ (reference sequence). The CDR3 here is CASSPASGGATDTQYF. The CDR3 DNA is TGTGCCAGCAGCCCAGCTAGCGGGGGAGCCACAGATACGCAGTATTTT.

This clone showed up just once. The V and J genes are TRBV19 and TRBJ1-6; a possible D gene is TRBD1 (5 bases). Trimming removed 3 bases from V and 9 bases from J, with 9 bases in between. Germline V lookup: CDR1 LNHDA, CDR2 SQIVND (reference sequence). The CDR3 totals 13 residues. The CDR3 region is CASSMAGSSPLHF. CDR3 bases: TGTGCCAGTAGTATGGCAGGGTCTTCACCCCTCCACTTT.

The chain recombines TRBV4-3 with TRBJ2-1; no firm D call. The germline V and J ends were trimmed by 0 bases and 6 bases, with 12 bases remaining between them. Per the germline V gene, CDR1 is LGHNA and CDR2 is YSLEER. CDR3 length: 15 amino acids. CDR3 in DNA: TGCGCCAGCAGCCAAGATAATCTCGGCTCCAATGAGCAGTTCTTC. It yields the protein CASSQDNLGSNEQFF.

A single count supports this clone. J is TRBJ2-5 and V is TRBV27; D may match TRBD1 or TRBD2 (6 bases each). Trimming left V 4 bases short and J 5 bases short, with 14 bases between. CDR1 is MNHEY and CDR2 is SMNVEV in the germline V gene (reference sequence). The CDR3 has 14 amino acids. The chain's CDR3 is CASSSLGGWETQYF. The CDR3 region has the DNA TGTGCCAGCAGTTCGCTCGGGGGCTGGGAGACCCAGTACTTC.

The chain employs TRBV6-4 and TRBJ2-7; 9 nucleotides line up with TRBD2. J gave up 3 bases and V 4 bases, and 7 bases lay outside the gene matches. Germline V gene lookup returns CDR1 MRHNA and CDR2 SNTAGT. CDR3 size: 15 residues. The CDR3 bases are TGTGCCAGCAGTGTGGCGGGGGGGACTTTCTACGAGCAGTACTTC. Translating it yields CASSVAGGTFYEQYF.

The chain carries TRBV2 and TRBJ1-3; D not resolved. The CDR3 spans 17 residues. In germline, CDR1 is SNHLY, CDR2 FYNNEI. V dropped 2 bases and J dropped 4 bases, with 18 bases sitting between them. The CDR3 region has the DNA TGTGCCAGCAGTGAACCGCTAGCGGAGGGATACGGAAACACCATATATTTT. It codes for CASSEPLAEGYGNTIYF.

The chain links TRBV4-1 to TRBJ1-2; TRBD1 might be the D (6 bases). Trimming removed 3 bases at V and 5 bases at J, with 10 bases between. Germline CDR1 is MGHRA and CDR2 is YSYEKL. The CDR3 is made up of 13 amino acids. CDR3 loop: CASSHRGEYGYTF. CDR3 sequence (DNA): TGCGCCAGCAGCCACAGGGGCGAGTATGGCTACACCTTC.